The 5 T cell receptor beta chains reported below all come from one sample, sequenced in a study of vaccination effects on CD4 cells after COVID-19. Ahead of sequencing, the ViraFEST assay grew antigen-specific CD4+ T cells using viral peptide pools. When around 10 days of culture had elapsed, CD4+ T cells were isolated. Participants completed two doses of the BNT162b2 or mRNA-1273 vaccine. These receptors are not linked to any known antigen. TCRdb keeps only in-frame clones here, not all; method: immunoSEQ multiplex PCR. The sample contains 25,000 to 35,000 clones, around 75% of which appear only once. Sequenced material: CD4+ T cells from PBMCs cultured with SARS-CoV-2 spike peptides, taken after COVID-19 vaccination. The receptors originated from a human donor who received a COVID-19 vaccine. Some clones in this sample may be carry-over from other donors' samples.

This sequence joins TRBV6-5 and TRBJ1-3; no clear D. Trimming removed 3 bases from V and 0 bases from J, with 6 bases in between. This CDR3 has 14 residues. Per the germline V gene, CDR1 is MNHEY and CDR2 is SVGAGI. CDR3 sequence: CASSYANSGNTIYF. The CDR3 DNA reads TGTGCCAGCAGTTATGCAAACTCTGGAAACACCATATATTTT.

V is TRBV4-1 and J is TRBJ2-3; TRBD1 matches at 10 bases. CDR1 is MGHRA, CDR2 YSYEKL, per germline. The CDR3 loop spans 18 amino acids. V gave up 1 base and J gave up 1 base; unmatched junction bases: 8. CDR3 in amino acids: CASSQVRYGTGGTDTQYF. In DNA, the CDR3 is TGCGCCAGCAGCCAAGTTCGGTACGGGACAGGGGGCACAGATACGCAGTATTTT.

This clone was seen once. This chain uses TRBV14 with TRBJ2-1; the match to TRBD2 covers 7 bases. This CDR3 has 14 amino acids. The J segment lost 3 bases and the V segment lost 2 bases, leaving 1 base of the junction unmatched. Germline CDR1 and CDR2: SGHDN and FVKESK. The CDR3 DNA follows: TGTGCCAGCAGCCAAAGGGACTACTACAATGAGCAGTTCTTC. Its translation is CASSQRDYYNEQFF.

With regard to this clone: Other DNA sequences in the same sample also yield this CDR3. The chain couples TRBV18 to TRBJ1-3; a possible D gene is TRBD1 (5 bases). The V and J ends lost 4 bases and 4 bases respectively, with 14 bases between them. This CDR3 comprises 15 residues. Looked up from germline, CDR1 is KGHSH and CDR2 is LQKENI. In nucleotides, the CDR3 is TGTGCCAGCTCACTGACCGGGACGGCCGGAAACACCATATATTTT. Its translation is CASSLTGTAGNTIYF.

The chain combines TRBV30 with TRBJ1-4; tentative D call: TRBD1 (6 bases). This CDR3 region has 16 residues. Germline V gene data show CDR1 as GTSNPN and CDR2 as SVGIG (reference sequence). The V end was cut by 0 bases, the J end by 5 bases, with 16 bases between. The CDR3 nucleotides are TGTGCCTGGAGTGTACGCCACAGAAGGGGGAATGAAAAACTGTTTTTT. Its translation is CAWSVRHRRGNEKLFF.